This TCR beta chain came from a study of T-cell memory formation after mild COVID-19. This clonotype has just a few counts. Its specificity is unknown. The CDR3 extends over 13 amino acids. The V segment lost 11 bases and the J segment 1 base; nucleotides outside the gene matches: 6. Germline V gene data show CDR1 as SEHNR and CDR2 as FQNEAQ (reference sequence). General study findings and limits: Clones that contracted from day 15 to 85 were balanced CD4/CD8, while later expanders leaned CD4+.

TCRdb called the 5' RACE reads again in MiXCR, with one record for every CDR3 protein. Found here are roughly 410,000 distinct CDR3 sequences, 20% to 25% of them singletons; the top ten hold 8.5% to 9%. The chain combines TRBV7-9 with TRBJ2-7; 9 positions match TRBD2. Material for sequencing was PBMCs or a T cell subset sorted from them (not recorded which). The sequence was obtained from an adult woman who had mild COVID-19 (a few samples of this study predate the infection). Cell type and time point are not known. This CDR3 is CASRLAVSYEQYF. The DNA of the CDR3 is TGTGCCTCCCGACTAGCGGTTTCCTACGAGCAGTACTTC.